The 13 T cell receptor beta chains given below trace back to one sample, sequenced in a study of beta chain features in type 1 diabetes. General observations from the study: TCRB CDR3s were moderately but significantly shorter in Type 1 diabetes patients in all four CD4+ subsets.

Expressed TCRB transcripts were sequenced because the isolated RNA had all been reverse transcribed beforehand. TCRdb's table, derived via immunoSEQ multiplex PCR, lists solely in-frame clones and lacks some. The sample contains more than 550,000 clones, about an eighth of which appear only once. These receptors are not linked to any known antigen. The sequencing input was naive CD4+ T cells from blood. The receptors stem from a man aged 18 to 30 with type 1 diabetes.

The table lists this clone with a few counts. The rearrangement joins TRBV30 to TRBJ1-4, with a possible D match to TRBD1 (5 bases). Trimming took off 2 bases at V and 0 bases at J, with 10 bases between the two ends. The CDR3 covers 15 residues. Germline V gene data show CDR1 as GTSNPN and CDR2 as SVGIG (reference sequence). The CDR3 spells CAWSTGVATNEKLFF. The CDR3 nucleotides read TGTGCCTGGAGTACGGGGGTAGCAACTAATGAAAAACTGTTTTTT.

In its sample, this clone was seen a few times. The chain has TRBV23-1 and TRBJ2-1, with 9 bases aligning to TRBD1. TRBV23-1 falls under the ORF class, with uncertain function. CDR3 length: 17 residues. Unmatched junction bases numbered 10, after V lost 6 bases and J lost 1 base. CDR3 protein: CASRQQGADKSYNEQFF. The CDR3 region has the DNA TGCGCCAGCAGACAACAGGGGGCTGATAAGTCCTACAATGAGCAGTTCTTC.

This clone has more than one count but fewer than ten. This chain connects TRBV7-9 to TRBJ2-2, with D perhaps being TRBD1 or TRBD2 (5 bases each). The CDR3 loop spans 15 amino acids. From germline, CDR1 is SEHNR and CDR2 FQNEAQ (reference sequence). The V end was cut by 7 bases, the J end by 2 bases, with 14 bases between. The CDR3 DNA follows: TGTGCCAGCACCCCAGGGCGGGTTAACACCGGGGAGCTGTTTTTT. Amino acid sequence: CASTPGRVNTGELFF.

This clone was observed a few times. The chain is built from TRBV20-1 and TRBJ2-7; no clear D. The V and J ends lost 5 bases and 3 bases respectively, with 5 bases between them. The CDR3 is 10 amino acids. From germline, CDR1 is DFQATT and CDR2 SNEGSKA (reference sequence). CDR3 residues: CSADDYEQYF. CDR3 coding DNA: TGCAGTGCTGACGACTACGAGCAGTACTTC.

This clone was detected many times. Other nucleotide sequences from this sample produce the same CDR3. This chain connects TRBV5-1 to TRBJ2-5; no clear D. The CDR3 is 11 residues long. V lost 4 bases and J 1 base, leaving 2 bases between the germline ends. Germline CDR1 reads SGHRS; CDR2 reads YFSETQ. CDR3 DNA: TGCGCCAGCAGCCTCCAAGAGACCCAGTACTTC. Protein: CASSLQETQYF. The full variable domain, in which reference TRBV5-1 and TRBJ2-5 provide the parts outside the CDR3, is KAGVTQTPRYLIKTRGQQVTLSCSPISGHRSVSWYQQTPGQGLQFLFEYFSETQRNKGNFPGRFSGRQFSNSRSEMNVSTLELGDSALYLCASSLQETQYFGPGTRLLVL.

V usage is TRBV30 and J usage is TRBJ1-2, with D perhaps TRBD1 (6 bases). V was cut by 4 bases and J by 2 bases, with 11 bases left in between. CDR3 size: 13 residues. Per the germline V gene, CDR1 is GTSNPN and CDR2 is SVGIG (reference sequence). The DNA of the CDR3 is TGTGCCTGGAATCCGACAGGAAACTATGGCTACACCTTC. Translated, it gives CAWNPTGNYGYTF.

The chain links TRBV5-6 to TRBJ1-1, with D unresolved. Germline CDR1 reads SGHDT; CDR2 reads YYEEEE. The CDR3 has 15 residues. The V and J ends lost 2 bases and 1 base respectively, with 12 bases between them. The CDR3 DNA is TGTGCCAGCAGCTTACCGGCAGATCCGAACACTGAAGCTTTCTTT. It translates to CASSLPADPNTEAFF.

This clone was seen only a few times. V gene TRBV6-5 combines with J gene TRBJ2-3, with 7 bases fitting TRBD1. This CDR3 comprises 16 residues. Trimming cost V 0 bases and J 4 bases; bases outside gene matches: 7. The germline V gene encodes CDR1 MNHEY and CDR2 SVGAGI. CDR3 region: CASSYSEGQTPDTQYF. In DNA form, the CDR3 reads TGTGCCAGCAGTTACTCAGAGGGACAGACTCCAGATACGCAGTATTTT.

In its sample, this clone was seen a few times. The chain joins TRBV7-8 to TRBJ1-1; TRBD1 is a possible D gene (6 bases). This CDR3 region has 19 residues. V was cut by 4 bases and J by 2 bases, with 26 bases left in between. Germline CDR1 is SGHVS and CDR2 is FQNEAQ. The CDR3 here is CASSSIRGAFRGVNTEAFF. CDR3 nucleotides: TGTGCCAGCAGCTCAATTAGGGGGGCATTCAGGGGTGTCAACACTGAAGCTTTCTTT.

This clone was seen a few times. The chain carries TRBV29-1 and TRBJ1-5; D is unresolved. The CDR3 runs to 13 residues. The germline V gene encodes CDR1 SQVTM and CDR2 ANQGSEA. V was shortened by 3 bases and J by 3 bases, with 9 bases between the two germline ends. Here the CDR3 DNA reads TGCAGCGTTGAGGTGGCTTTCAATCAGCCCCAGCATTTT. Protein sequence: CSVEVAFNQPQHF.

This clone was counted a few times. The V and J genes are TRBV2 and TRBJ2-6; the D gene is possibly TRBD1 (5 bases). This CDR3 is built from 16 residues. Trimming shortened V by 7 bases and J by 4 bases, and 17 bases separated the two germline ends. Germline values: CDR1 SNHLY, CDR2 FYNNEI. The CDR3: CASNVQGSSGANVLTF. The DNA for the CDR3 is TGTGCCAGCAATGTGCAGGGATCGAGCGGGGCCAACGTCCTGACTTTC.

This clone was seen a few times. The V gene is TRBV5-1, the J gene TRBJ2-3; D is uncertain. V lost 0 bases to trimming and J lost 1 base, with 12 bases between them. The CDR3 contains 16 residues. Germline CDR1 SGHRS, CDR2 YFSETQ. The CDR3 DNA sequence: TGCGCCAGCAGCTTGGAGGAGCCCCCCGGCACAGATACGCAGTATTTT. Encoded protein: CASSLEEPPGTDTQYF.

The chain couples TRBV30 to TRBJ1-5; the D gene is possibly TRBD1 (5 bases). The CDR3 runs 15 residues. The germline V gene has CDR1 GTSNPN and CDR2 SVGIG (reference sequence). Deletions cut 0 bases from V and 4 bases from J, with 13 bases between. The CDR3 DNA reads TGTGCCTGGAGTGTATTGCAGGGAAGGAATCAGCCCCAGCATTTT. Translated: CAWSVLQGRNQPQHF.